This paragraph reports one T cell receptor (beta chain). This sample was included in a study of cytotoxic CD8 clonotypes in ibrutinib-treated CLL. Some clones are missing from TCRdb's copy, which holds only in-frame ones; the method was immunoSEQ multiplex PCR. The data hold around 250,000 clones, with 70% observed a single time. After removal of 8 bases from V and 5 bases from J, the junction contained 13 bases not matched to a gene. Germline CDR1 and CDR2: MNHEY and SVGAGI. The CDR3 is made up of 15 amino acids. The sample here was PBMCs, taken after 24 months of ibrutinib treatment. V gene TRBV6-5 combines with J gene TRBJ2-7; 9 bases map to TRBD1. The TCR was taken from a human donor with chronic lymphocytic leukemia. CDR3 amino acids: CASEKMGTGPHEQYF. The CDR3, as DNA: TGTGCCAGCGAAAAAATGGGGACAGGGCCCCACGAGCAGTACTTC.